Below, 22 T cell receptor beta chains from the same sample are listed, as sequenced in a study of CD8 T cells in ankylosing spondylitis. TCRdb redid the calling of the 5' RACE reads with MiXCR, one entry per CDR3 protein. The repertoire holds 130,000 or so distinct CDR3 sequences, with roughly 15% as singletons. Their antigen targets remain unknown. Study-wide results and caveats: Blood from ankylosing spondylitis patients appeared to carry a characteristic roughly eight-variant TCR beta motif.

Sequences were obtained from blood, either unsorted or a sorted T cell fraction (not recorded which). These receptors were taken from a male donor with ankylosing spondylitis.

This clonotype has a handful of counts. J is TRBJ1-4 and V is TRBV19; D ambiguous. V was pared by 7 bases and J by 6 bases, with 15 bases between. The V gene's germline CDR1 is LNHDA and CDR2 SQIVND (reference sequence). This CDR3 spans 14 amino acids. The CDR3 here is CASNNLLEDEKLFF. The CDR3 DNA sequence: TGTGCCAGTAATAACCTCCTGGAGGATGAAAAACTGTTTTTT.

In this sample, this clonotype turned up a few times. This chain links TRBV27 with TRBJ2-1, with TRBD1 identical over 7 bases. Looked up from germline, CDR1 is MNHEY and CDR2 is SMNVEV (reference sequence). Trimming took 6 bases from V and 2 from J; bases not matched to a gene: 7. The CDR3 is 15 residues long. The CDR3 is CASSPPGQPYNEQFF. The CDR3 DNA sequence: TGTGCCAGCAGCCCACCGGGACAGCCCTACAATGAGCAGTTCTTC.

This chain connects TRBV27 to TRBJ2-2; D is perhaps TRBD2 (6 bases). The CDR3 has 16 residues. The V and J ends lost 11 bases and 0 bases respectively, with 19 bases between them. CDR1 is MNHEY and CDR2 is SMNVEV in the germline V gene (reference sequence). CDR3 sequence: CASSPWGEANTGELFF. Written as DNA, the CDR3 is TGTGCCTCCTCACCCTGGGGGGAGGCGAACACCGGGGAGCTGTTTTTT.

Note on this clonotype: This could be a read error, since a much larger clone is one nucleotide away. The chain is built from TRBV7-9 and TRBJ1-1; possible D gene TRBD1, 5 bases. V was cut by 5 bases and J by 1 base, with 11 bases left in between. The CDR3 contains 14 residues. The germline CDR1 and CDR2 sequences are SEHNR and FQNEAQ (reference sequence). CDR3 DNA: TGTGCCAGCAGCCCACACAGGTGGAACACTGAAGCTTTCTTT. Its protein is CASSPHRWNTEAFF.

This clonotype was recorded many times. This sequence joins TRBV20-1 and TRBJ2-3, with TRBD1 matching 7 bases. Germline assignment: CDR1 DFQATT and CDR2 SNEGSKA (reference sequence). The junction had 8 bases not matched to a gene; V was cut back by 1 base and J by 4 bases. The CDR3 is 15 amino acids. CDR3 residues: CSARGPQGGPDTQYF. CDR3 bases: TGCAGTGCTAGAGGACCTCAAGGGGGCCCAGATACGCAGTATTTT.

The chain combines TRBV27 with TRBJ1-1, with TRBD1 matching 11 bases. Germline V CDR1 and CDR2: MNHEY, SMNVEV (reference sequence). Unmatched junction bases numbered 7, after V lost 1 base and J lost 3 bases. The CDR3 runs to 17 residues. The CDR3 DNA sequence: TGTGCCAGCAGTTTATACCCGCCGGGACAGGGGGACACTGAAGCTTTCTTT. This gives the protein CASSLYPPGQGDTEAFF.

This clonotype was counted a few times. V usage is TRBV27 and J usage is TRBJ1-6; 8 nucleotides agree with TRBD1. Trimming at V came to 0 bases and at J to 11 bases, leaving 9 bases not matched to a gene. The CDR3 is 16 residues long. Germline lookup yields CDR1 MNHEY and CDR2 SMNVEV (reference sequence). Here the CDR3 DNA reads TGTGCCAGCAGTTTATCCAGAGCAGGGGGCATTACACCCCTCCACTTT. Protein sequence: CASSLSRAGGITPLHF.

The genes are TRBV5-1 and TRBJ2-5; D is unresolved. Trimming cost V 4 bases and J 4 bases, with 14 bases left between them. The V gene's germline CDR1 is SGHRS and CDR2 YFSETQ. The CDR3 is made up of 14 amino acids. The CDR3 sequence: CASSPRRPPETQYF. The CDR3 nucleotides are TGCGCCAGCAGCCCCAGAAGGCCACCAGAGACCCAGTACTTC.

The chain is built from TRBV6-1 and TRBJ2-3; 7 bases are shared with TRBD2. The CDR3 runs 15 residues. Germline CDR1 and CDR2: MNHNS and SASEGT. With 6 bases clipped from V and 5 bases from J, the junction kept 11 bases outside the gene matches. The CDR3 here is CASSERDLAEDTQYF. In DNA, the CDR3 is TGTGCCAGCAGCGAGCGGGACCTCGCCGAAGATACGCAGTATTTT.

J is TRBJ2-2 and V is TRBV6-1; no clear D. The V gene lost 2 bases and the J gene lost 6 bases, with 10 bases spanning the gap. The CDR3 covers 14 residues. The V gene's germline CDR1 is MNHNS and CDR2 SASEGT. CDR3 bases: TGTGCCAGCAGTGAACTTGAAAGCGCCGGGGAGCTGTTTTTT. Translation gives CASSELESAGELFF.

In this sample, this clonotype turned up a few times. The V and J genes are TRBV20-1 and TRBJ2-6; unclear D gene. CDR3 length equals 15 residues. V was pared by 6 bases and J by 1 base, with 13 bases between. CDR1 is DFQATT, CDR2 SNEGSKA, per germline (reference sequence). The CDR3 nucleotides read TGCAGTGCCAGCCTTATGGGTTCTGGGGCCAACGTCCTGACTTTC. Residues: CSASLMGSGANVLTF.

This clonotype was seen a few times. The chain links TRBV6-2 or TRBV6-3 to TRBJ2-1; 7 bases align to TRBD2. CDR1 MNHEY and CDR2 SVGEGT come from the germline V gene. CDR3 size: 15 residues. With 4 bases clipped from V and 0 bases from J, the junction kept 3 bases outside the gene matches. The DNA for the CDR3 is TGTGCCAGCAGTTGGGTAGCGGGCTCCTACAATGAGCAGTTCTTC. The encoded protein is CASSWVAGSYNEQFF.

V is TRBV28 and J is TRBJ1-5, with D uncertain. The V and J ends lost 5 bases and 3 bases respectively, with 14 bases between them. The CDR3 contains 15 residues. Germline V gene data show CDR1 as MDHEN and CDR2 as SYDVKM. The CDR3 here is CASSLGISLNQPQHF. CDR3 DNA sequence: TGTGCCAGCAGTCTGGGGATTTCTCTCAATCAGCCCCAGCATTTT.

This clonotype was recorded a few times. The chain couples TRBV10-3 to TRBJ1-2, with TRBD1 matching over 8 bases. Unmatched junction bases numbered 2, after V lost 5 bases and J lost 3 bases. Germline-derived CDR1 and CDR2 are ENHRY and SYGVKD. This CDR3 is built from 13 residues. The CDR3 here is CAISPGGDYGYTF. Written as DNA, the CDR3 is TGTGCCATCAGTCCAGGGGGCGACTATGGCTACACCTTC.

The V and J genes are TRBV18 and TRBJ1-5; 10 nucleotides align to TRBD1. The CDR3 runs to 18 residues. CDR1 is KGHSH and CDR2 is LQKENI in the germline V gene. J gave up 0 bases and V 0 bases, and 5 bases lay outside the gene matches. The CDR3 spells CASSPPGQGPYSNQPQHF. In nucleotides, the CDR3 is TGTGCCAGCTCACCACCGGGACAGGGGCCCTATAGCAATCAGCCCCAGCATTTT.

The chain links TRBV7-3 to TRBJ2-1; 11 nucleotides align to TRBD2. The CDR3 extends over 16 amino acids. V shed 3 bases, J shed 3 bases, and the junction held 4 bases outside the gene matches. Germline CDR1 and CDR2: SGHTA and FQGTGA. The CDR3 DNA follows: TGTGCCAGCAGCTTGGTGGGGACTAGCGGCTACAATGAGCAGTTCTTC. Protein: CASSLVGTSGYNEQFF.

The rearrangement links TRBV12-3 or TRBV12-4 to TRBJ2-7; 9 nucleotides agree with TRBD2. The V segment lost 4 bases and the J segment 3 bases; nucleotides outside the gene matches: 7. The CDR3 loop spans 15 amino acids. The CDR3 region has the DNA TGTGCCAGCAGTTCCCCGGGACTAGCCGTCTACGAGCAGTACTTC. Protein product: CASSSPGLAVYEQYF.

The CDR3 nucleotides are TGTGCCAGCCTGACGGGGACTGAAGCTTTCTTT. Translated: CASLTGTEAFF. The V and J genes are TRBV6-1 and TRBJ1-1; D remains ambiguous. Trimming removed 8 bases from V and 5 bases from J, with 9 bases in between. Germline assignment: CDR1 MNHNS and CDR2 SASEGT. The CDR3 totals 11 residues.

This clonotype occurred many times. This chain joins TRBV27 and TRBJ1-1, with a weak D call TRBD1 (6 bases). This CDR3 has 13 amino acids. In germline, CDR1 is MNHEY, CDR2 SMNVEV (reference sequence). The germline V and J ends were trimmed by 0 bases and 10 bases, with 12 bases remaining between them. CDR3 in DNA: TGTGCCAGCAGTTTATCAGGTTTACAGGGAGCTTTCTTT. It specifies CASSLSGLQGAFF.

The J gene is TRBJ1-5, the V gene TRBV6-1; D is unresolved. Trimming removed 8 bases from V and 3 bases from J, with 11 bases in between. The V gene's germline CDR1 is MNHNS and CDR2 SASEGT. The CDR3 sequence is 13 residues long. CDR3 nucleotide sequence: TGTGCCAGCGCTAGAGACGCCAATCAGCCCCAGCATTTT. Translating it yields CASARDANQPQHF.

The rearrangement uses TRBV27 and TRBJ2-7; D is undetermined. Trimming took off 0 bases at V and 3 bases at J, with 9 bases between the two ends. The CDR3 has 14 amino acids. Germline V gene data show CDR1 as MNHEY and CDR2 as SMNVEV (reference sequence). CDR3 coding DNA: TGTGCCAGCAGTTTATCGAGATGGAGCTACGAGCAGTACTTC. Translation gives CASSLSRWSYEQYF.

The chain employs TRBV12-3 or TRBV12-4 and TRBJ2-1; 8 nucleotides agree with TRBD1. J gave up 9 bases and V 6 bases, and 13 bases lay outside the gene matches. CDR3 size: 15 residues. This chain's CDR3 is CASSPPNQGAREQFF. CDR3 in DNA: TGTGCCAGCAGCCCACCAAACCAGGGGGCTCGTGAGCAGTTCTTC.